This section outlines one TCR beta chain sequence together with its context. Using immunoSEQ multiplex PCR, the repertoire was profiled, and TCRdb retains in-frame clones only, with some absent. The data hold about 100,000 clones, with around four fifths observed a single time. The data were obtained in a study of blood T cell repertoires in COVID-19. This CDR3 region has 14 residues. Germline CDR1 is SGDLS and CDR2 is YYNGEE. V was pared by 8 bases and J by 1 base, with 14 bases between. The TCR comes from a woman in her 70s with acute or convalescent COVID-19. The sequenced material came from peripheral blood. This rearrangement joins TRBV9 to TRBJ2-3; D might be TRBD1 (5 bases). The chain's CDR3 is CASWTHDGTDTQYF. The CDR3 DNA follows: TGTGCCAGTTGGACACACGACGGCACAGATACGCAGTATTTT.